Sequencing of this T cell receptor (beta chain) was carried out in a study of chemoradiotherapy in HPV16-positive cancers. Study details: Candidate HPV-specific T-cell clones and common TCR motifs came from functional assays in a couple of HPV16-positive patients. Regarding the study as a whole: Only a couple of HPV16-positive patients supplied the functional HPV-specificity definition. Candidate HPV-specific clones and E7-related TCR motifs grew in tumor during treatment. HPV-responsive T-cell expansion during chemoradiotherapy was linked to improved recurrence-free survival in HPV16-positive patients.

With respect to this clone: Its antigen remains unidentified.

V gave up 5 bases and J gave up 0 bases; unmatched junction bases: 3. This CDR3 comprises 15 residues. The germline V gene has CDR1 SGHVS and CDR2 FQNEAQ. TCRdb's copy holds only in-frame clones and misses some; the assay was immunoSEQ multiplex PCR. The sample lists about 9,000 clones, approximately 71% occurring once. The source of this sequence is a human donor with HPV-associated anogenital cancer. Sampling was conducted from a patient who underwent chemoradiotherapy. The gene calls are TRBV7-8 and TRBJ2-1; TRBD2 aligns across 8 bases. Here the CDR3 reads CASSLSGTSYNEQFF. The CDR3 DNA follows: TGTGCCAGCAGCCTTAGCGGGACCTCCTACAATGAGCAGTTCTTC. The whole variable domain, filled in from reference TRBV7-8 and TRBJ2-1, reads GAGVSQSPRYKVAKRGQDVALRCDPISGHVSLFWYQQALGQGPEFLTYFQNEAQLDKSGLPSDRFFAERPEGSVSTLKIQRTQQEDSAVYLCASSLSGTSYNEQFFGPGTRLTVL.